This T cell receptor beta chain was found in a study of CXCR3-negative and CXCR3-positive naive CD8 T cells. General study points: Compared with CXCR3-negative naive cells, CXCR3-positive naive cells showed more hydrophobic TRB CDR3s. The study found that naive CXCR3-negative and CXCR3-positive cells shared TRBV-TRBJ usage, while memory cells differed.

The CDR3 extends over 15 amino acids. Germline values: CDR1 SGHKS, CDR2 YYEKEE (reference sequence). In the case of this clonotype: Its antigen is unknown.

The TRB libraries of cDNA were built by UMI-labeled 5' RACE. For each CDR3 protein, TCRdb gives one entry from its re-call of the 5' RACE reads, without DNA. The data include some 120,000 distinct CDR3 sequences; the top ten clones carry about 0.35%. Sequenced: naive CXCR3+ CD8+ T cells from blood. As to subset: CD45RO-CCR7+CD27+CD95- naive CD8+ T cells expressing CXCR3 (TNR3+). The clonotype was recovered from a human donor in good health. Some clones in this sample may be carry-over from other donors' samples. The V gene is TRBV5-5, the J gene TRBJ1-2; TCRdb indicates TRBD1, and absent DNA this call remains unverified. CDR3 amino acids: CASSQPEGGAWGYTF. Looking up the rest from reference TRBV5-5 and TRBJ1-2 gives the full variable domain: DAGVTQSPTHLIKTRGQQVTLRCSPISGHKSVSWYQQVLGQGPQFIFQYYEKEERGRGNFPDRFSARQFPNYSSELNVNALLLGDSALYLCASSQPEGGAWGYTFGSGTRLTVV.